Each of the 31 T cell receptor beta chains below was sequenced from the same sample in a study of spatial heterogeneity in lung cancer. Specified time point: blood at routine non-recurrence follow-up after resection. TCRdb recomputed calls from the 5' RACE reads with MiXCR, one row per CDR3 protein. This sample has roughly 120,000 distinct CDR3 sequences, with approximately 11% found just once. Sample: PBMCs, taken at follow-up. The source of these receptors is a female donor with early-stage non-small cell lung cancer.

In this sample, this clonotype turned up a few times. The V and J genes are TRBV10-3 and TRBJ1-4, with TRBD1 matching over 8 bases. The CDR3 has 14 residues. Trimming took 2 bases from V and 6 from J; bases not matched to a gene: 2. Germline V CDR1 and CDR2: ENHRY, SYGVKD. CDR3: CAISEGTGDEKLFF. The CDR3, as DNA: TGTGCCATCAGTGAGGGGACAGGAGATGAAAAACTGTTTTTT.

This clonotype was counted a few times. The chain links TRBV9 to TRBJ2-2; TRBD1 agrees at 7 bases. V dropped 6 bases and J dropped 3; count of bases not matched to a gene: 5. Germline V lookup: CDR1 SGDLS, CDR2 YYNGEE. This CDR3 region has 14 residues. The CDR3 spells CASNIDRDTGELFF. In nucleotides, the CDR3 is TGTGCCAGCAACATCGACAGGGACACCGGGGAGCTGTTTTTT.

This clonotype appeared many times. The rearrangement uses TRBV9 and TRBJ2-3, with D unresolved. The V gene's germline CDR1 is SGDLS and CDR2 YYNGEE. V was trimmed by 2 bases and J by 7 bases, leaving 17 bases between them. The CDR3 is 15 amino acids. The CDR3 nucleotides are TGTGCCAGCAGCGTCGTCTCGAGTAGTTCCAATACGCAGTATTTT. This codes for CASSVVSSSSNTQYF.

This clonotype has just a few counts. The chain carries TRBV29-1 and TRBJ2-3; possible D gene TRBD2, 5 bases. The CDR3 extends over 13 amino acids. The germline gives CDR1 SQVTM, CDR2 ANQGSEA. Trimming pared 3 bases from V and 3 bases from J, leaving 10 bases between. The CDR3 reads CSVDGEGTDTQYF. The CDR3, as DNA: TGCAGCGTTGACGGAGAGGGAACAGATACGCAGTATTTT.

A few counts support this clonotype. The CDR3 loop is CASSRTNQGAAEAFF. The CDR3 nucleotides are TGCGCCAGCAGCCGAACAAACCAGGGGGCCGCTGAAGCTTTCTTT. The chain carries TRBV5-1 and TRBJ1-1; TRBD1 aligns across 8 bases. There are 15 residues in the CDR3. Losses at the gene ends were 4 bases for V and 6 bases for J; bases not matched to a gene: 11. In germline, CDR1 is SGHRS, CDR2 YFSETQ.

This clonotype was counted ten times or more. The chain carries TRBV6-1 and TRBJ2-7; 9 bases are a match to TRBD2. The V gene's germline CDR1 is MNHNS and CDR2 SASEGT. V shed 1 base and J 2 bases; nucleotides not matched to a gene: 3. The CDR3 extends over 15 amino acids. CDR3 amino acids: CASSEGLAGAYEQYF. CDR3 sequence (DNA): TGTGCCAGCAGTGAAGGGTTAGCGGGAGCCTACGAGCAGTACTTC.

This clonotype was seen only a few times. The V call is TRBV2, the J call TRBJ2-1; TRBD1 might be the D (6 bases). The CDR3 is 11 residues long. The ends were cut back, 9 bases at V and 8 bases at J, with 11 bases in the middle. CDR1 and CDR2 from the germline V gene are SNHLY and FYNNEI. CDR3 bases: TGTGCCAGAAACAGGGTCGATGAGCAGTTCTTC. Its translation is CARNRVDEQFF.

Ten or more counts support this clonotype. CDR3 loop: CSAPDGTRPLYNEQFF. The DNA for the CDR3 is TGCAGTGCGCCTGATGGAACCCGCCCCCTCTACAATGAGCAGTTCTTC. The rearrangement joins TRBV20-1 to TRBJ2-1; D gene unclear. V lost 6 bases and J lost 3, with 21 bases in between. Germline V gives CDR1 DFQATT, CDR2 SNEGSKA (reference sequence). The length of the CDR3 is 16 residues.

This clonotype appeared many times. V is TRBV7-2 and J is TRBJ2-3; D uncertain. CDR1 SGHTA and CDR2 FQGNSA come from the germline V gene. Trimming stripped 5 bases from V and 0 bases from J, with 15 bases between. The CDR3 covers 16 residues. CDR3: CASSPQWHTSTDTQYF. For the CDR3, the DNA is TGTGCCAGCAGCCCCCAATGGCATACCAGCACAGATACGCAGTATTTT. Full variable domain (missing parts from reference TRBV7-2 and TRBJ2-3): GAGVSQSPSNKVTEKGKDVELRCDPISGHTALYWYRQSLGQGLEFLIYFQGNSAPDKSGLPSDRFSAERTGGSVSTLTIQRTQQEDSAVYLCASSPQWHTSTDTQYFGPGTRLTVL.

This clonotype has only a few counts. The chain carries TRBV28 and TRBJ1-1, with 9 bases identical to TRBD1. Germline V gene lookup returns CDR1 MDHEN and CDR2 SYDVKM. The CDR3 has 15 amino acids. Trimming at V came to 4 bases and at J to 9 bases, leaving 12 bases not matched to a gene. The CDR3 nucleotides are TGTGCCAGCAGTTGGGCCTCGGGACAGGGCTTCAAAGCTTTCTTT. Amino acid sequence: CASSWASGQGFKAFF.

Only a few counts were recorded for this clonotype. The chain is built from TRBV18 and TRBJ2-1; D not certain. The CDR3 loop spans 12 amino acids. Germline lookup yields CDR1 KGHSH and CDR2 LQKENI. Trimming pared 2 bases from V and 6 bases from J, leaving 5 bases between. CDR3 nucleotide sequence: TGTGCCAGCTCACCAATCCTCAATGAGCAGTTCTTC. Its translation: CASSPILNEQFF.

The rearrangement joins TRBV6-5 to TRBJ2-7, with a tentative D call TRBD1 (6 bases). The V end lost 7 bases, the J end lost 1 base, and 17 bases lay between the germline ends. This CDR3 region has 15 residues. The germline V gene has CDR1 MNHEY and CDR2 SVGAGI. The CDR3 reads CASNPGHHISYEQYV. The CDR3 nucleotides read TGTGCCAGCAACCCGGGACACCACATTTCCTACGAGCAGTACGTC.

V gene TRBV7-2 combines with J gene TRBJ2-7, with D uncertain. Trimming took 2 bases from V and 2 from J, leaving 13 bases between them. The V gene's germline CDR1 is SGHTA and CDR2 FQGNSA. This CDR3 spans 15 amino acids. The CDR3 coding sequence is TGTGCCAGCAGCTTATCCCCCACGGGTACCTACGAGCAGTACTTC. Its translation: CASSLSPTGTYEQYF.

This clonotype appeared many times. This chain joins TRBV3-1 and TRBJ2-5; D is unclear. The CDR3 covers 11 residues. Germline loops: CDR1 LGHDT, CDR2 YNNKEL (reference sequence). The V gene lost 2 bases and the J gene lost 2 bases, with 0 bases spanning the gap. In DNA, the CDR3 is TGTGCCAGCAGCCAACAAGAGACCCAGTACTTC. The encoded protein is CASSQQETQYF.

In its sample, this clonotype was seen many times. The rearrangement links TRBV6-5 to TRBJ2-3, with D tentatively TRBD2 (6 bases). The CDR3 length is 11 residues. Trimming pared 2 bases from V and 11 bases from J, leaving 8 bases between. Germline lookup yields CDR1 MNHEY and CDR2 SVGAGI. Written as DNA, the CDR3 is TGTGCCAGCAGTTACGGAGGGAGGCAGTATTTT. It codes for CASSYGGRQYF.

This clonotype has ten or more counts. The chain is built from TRBV27 and TRBJ2-5; D possibly corresponds to TRBD2 (6 bases). The V end lost 4 bases, the J end lost 5 bases, and 11 bases lay between the germline ends. CDR3 size: 13 residues. Germline CDR1 and CDR2: MNHEY and SMNVEV (reference sequence). This CDR3 reads CASSSPGVETQYF. CDR3 in DNA: TGTGCCAGCAGTTCCCCGGGGGTGGAGACCCAGTACTTC.

This clonotype was detected ten times or more. The chain is built from TRBV28 and TRBJ1-5; 10 bases agree with TRBD1. The CDR3 sequence is 15 residues long. From germline, CDR1 is MDHEN and CDR2 SYDVKM. J was trimmed by 0 bases and V by 6 bases; bases with no gene match: 2. For the CDR3, the DNA is TGTGCCAGCAGAAGGACAGGGGGTAGCAATCAGCCCCAGCATTTT. This gives the protein CASRRTGGSNQPQHF. The variable domain in full, with the rest retrieved from reference TRBV28 and TRBJ1-5, is DVKVTQSSRYLVKRTGEKVFLECVQDMDHENMFWYRQDPGLGLRLIYFSYDVKMKEKGDIPEGYSVSREKKERFSLILESASTNQTSMYLCASRRTGGSNQPQHFGDGTRLSIL.

This clonotype has ten or more counts. The rearrangement links TRBV27 to TRBJ1-6; D uncertain. Germline loops: CDR1 MNHEY, CDR2 SMNVEV (reference sequence). Trimming left V 6 bases short and J 7 bases short, with 13 bases between. This CDR3 comprises 14 residues. The DNA for the CDR3 is TGTGCCAGCAGCCGGAAGGGTTGGAATTCACCCCTCCACTTT. Its translation: CASSRKGWNSPLHF.

This clonotype was detected many times. The chain couples TRBV7-9 to TRBJ2-1; D not certain. Germline V gene sequence: CDR1 SEHNR, CDR2 FQNEAQ (reference sequence). The V and J ends lost 1 base and 12 bases respectively, with 10 bases between them. The CDR3 consists of 12 residues. CDR3 region: CASSLGELTQFF. DNA for the CDR3: TGTGCCAGCAGCTTAGGAGAACTAACGCAGTTCTTC.

The chain recombines TRBV2 with TRBJ1-4; D is ambiguous. The CDR3 has 16 residues. Trimming removed 2 bases at V and 0 bases at J, with 10 bases between. The germline V gene has CDR1 SNHLY and CDR2 FYNNEI. The CDR3 region has the DNA TGTGCCAGCAGTGAAACGGACGCCTCAACTAATGAAAAACTGTTTTTT. Residues: CASSETDASTNEKLFF.

This chain joins TRBV25-1 and TRBJ2-7; 12 bases map to TRBD1. CDR1 and CDR2 from the germline V gene are MGHDK and SYGVNS. The V gene end was trimmed by 2 bases and the J gene end by 5 bases; junction bases not matched to a gene: 4. This CDR3 contains 15 residues. In DNA form, the CDR3 reads TGTGCCAGCAGTGAAGGGACAGGGGGCAAACACGAGCAGTACTTC. Residues: CASSEGTGGKHEQYF.

This clonotype showed up many times. The J gene is TRBJ2-7, the V gene TRBV5-1, with 16 bases fitting TRBD2. The CDR3 totals 17 residues. The ends lost 4 bases at V and 7 bases at J; junction bases unmatched: 11. The germline V gene has CDR1 SGHRS and CDR2 YFSETQ. The CDR3 DNA follows: TGCGCCAGCAGCACGGGACTAGCGGGAGGGTCCGTGAGGGAGCAGTACTTC. Its translation is CASSTGLAGGSVREQYF. The full variable domain, its missing parts supplied by reference TRBV5-1 and TRBJ2-7, is KAGVTQTPRYLIKTRGQQVTLSCSPISGHRSVSWYQQTPGQGLQFLFEYFSETQRNKGNFPGRFSGRQFSNSRSEMNVSTLELGDSALYLCASSTGLAGGSVREQYFGPGTRLTVT.

This clonotype was seen a handful of times. The J gene is TRBJ2-2, the V gene TRBV28; unclear D gene. The CDR3 loop spans 15 amino acids. V lost 5 bases to trimming and J lost 0 bases, with 10 bases between them. CDR1 is MDHEN, CDR2 SYDVKM, per germline. This chain's CDR3 is CASSDGFANTGELFF. Here the CDR3 DNA reads TGTGCCAGCAGTGACGGGTTCGCGAACACCGGGGAGCTGTTTTTT.

This clonotype was recorded at least ten times. The chain is built from TRBV5-5 and TRBJ1-1, with D unresolved. Trimming removed 0 bases at V and 4 bases at J, with 7 bases between. The CDR3 sequence is 13 residues long. Germline loops: CDR1 SGHKS, CDR2 YYEKEE (reference sequence). In DNA, the CDR3 is TGTGCCAGCAGCTTGGGGAGGGTCACTGAAGCTTTCTTT. It translates to CASSLGRVTEAFF.

This clonotype was recorded a few times. V is TRBV5-1 and J is TRBJ1-4; TRBD1 agrees at 7 bases. The CDR3 is 16 residues long. The germline gives CDR1 SGHRS, CDR2 YFSETQ. The V and J ends lost 4 bases and 7 bases, in that order; junction bases with no gene match: 13. The CDR3 coding sequence is TGCGCCAGCAGCCCCCTCACAGGGGCCTCTGGTGAAAAACTGTTTTTT. Its protein product is CASSPLTGASGEKLFF.

This clonotype has ten or more counts. V usage is TRBV4-2 and J usage is TRBJ2-5; D is unclear. Germline CDR1 and CDR2: LGHNA and YNFKEQ. The CDR3 spans 14 residues. V was clipped by 1 base and J by 3 bases, with 9 bases between them. CDR3 sequence reads: CASSQAPAEETQYF. CDR3 bases: TGTGCCAGCAGCCAAGCCCCGGCAGAAGAGACCCAGTACTTC.

The J gene is TRBJ2-7, the V gene TRBV5-1; TRBD1 aligns across 9 bases. J gave up 3 bases and V 1 base, and 5 bases lay outside the gene matches. Germline lookup yields CDR1 SGHRS and CDR2 YFSETQ. This CDR3 region has 15 residues. The CDR3 nucleotides read TGCGCCAGCAGCTTGAACAGGGGGCGCATCTACGAGCAGTACTTC. Its protein is CASSLNRGRIYEQYF.

This clonotype has just a few counts. The rearrangement links TRBV7-2 to TRBJ2-1; D is unresolved. CDR1 and CDR2 from the germline V gene are SGHTA and FQGNSA. This CDR3 is 14 amino acids long. V was pared by 5 bases and J by 9 bases, with 17 bases between. In DNA form, the CDR3 reads TGTGCCAGCAGCCCTGGGCGTAGGAGCACTGAGCAGTTCTTC. Its translation: CASSPGRRSTEQFF.

In this sample, this clonotype turned up a few times. V gene TRBV10-2 combines with J gene TRBJ2-3; D remains unclear. The CDR3 is 11 amino acids. Germline values: CDR1 WSHSY, CDR2 SAAADI. The ends were cut back, 2 bases at V and 5 bases at J, with 2 bases in the middle. CDR3 loop: CASSEVDTQYF. In DNA form, the CDR3 reads TGCGCCAGCAGTGAGGTAGATACGCAGTATTTT.

This clonotype occurred a few times. The chain couples TRBV7-9 to TRBJ2-1; perhaps TRBD2 as D (5 bases). CDR3 length equals 17 residues. Germline assignment: CDR1 SEHNR and CDR2 FQNEAQ (reference sequence). With 5 bases removed from V and 0 bases from J, the gap between germline ends came to 17 bases. CDR3 nucleotides: TGTGCCAGCAGCCCGCCCCCCGCGGGTGACTCCTACAATGAGCAGTTCTTC. This encodes CASSPPPAGDSYNEQFF. The full variable domain, rest sourced from reference TRBV7-9 and TRBJ2-1, is DTGVSQNPRHKITKRGQNVTFRCDPISEHNRLYWYRQTLGQGPEFLTYFQNEAQLEKSRLLSDRFSAERPKGSFSTLEIQRTEQGDSAMYLCASSPPPAGDSYNEQFFGPGTRLTVL.

DNA of the CDR3: TGTGCCAGCAAACCGACTAGCGGGGGTACCTACGAGCAGTACTTC. Its protein product is CASKPTSGGTYEQYF. The chain recombines TRBV28 with TRBJ2-7, with 12 bases fitting TRBD2. The ends lost 7 bases at V and 2 bases at J; junction bases unmatched: 6. The CDR3 length is 15 residues. Per germline, CDR1 MDHEN and CDR2 SYDVKM. Drawing the rest from reference TRBV28 and TRBJ2-7, the complete variable domain is DVKVTQSSRYLVKRTGEKVFLECVQDMDHENMFWYRQDPGLGLRLIYFSYDVKMKEKGDIPEGYSVSREKKERFSLILESASTNQTSMYLCASKPTSGGTYEQYFGPGTRLTVT.